This T cell receptor (beta chain) was sequenced in a study of blood T cell repertoires in COVID-19. This CDR3 has 13 residues. V lost 6 bases and J lost 6; bases outside the gene matches: 5. Per the original data handling: Estimation of nucleated cell counts was performed using reference gene primer amplification. Some clones are missing from TCRdb's copy, which holds only in-frame ones; the method was immunoSEQ multiplex PCR. That table is the source of V, J and clone size, and D and trimming were worked out from the DNA. The sample contains approximately 25,000 clones, roughly 80% of which appear only once.

The sequence was collected from a woman older than 75 with acute or convalescent COVID-19. The chain combines TRBV12-3 or TRBV12-4 with TRBJ1-1, with 9 bases that match TRBD1. Sample: peripheral blood. In DNA form, the CDR3 reads TGTGCCAGCAGGGGGGGGACAGGGTCTGAAGCTTTCTTT. It encodes CASRGGTGSEAFF.